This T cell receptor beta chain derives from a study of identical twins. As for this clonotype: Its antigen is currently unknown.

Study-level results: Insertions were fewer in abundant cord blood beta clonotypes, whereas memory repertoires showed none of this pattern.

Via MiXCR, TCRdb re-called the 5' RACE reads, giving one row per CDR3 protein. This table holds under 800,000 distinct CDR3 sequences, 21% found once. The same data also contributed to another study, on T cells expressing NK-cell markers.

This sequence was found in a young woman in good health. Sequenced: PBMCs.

The CDR3 DNA reads TGTGCCAGCAGTGACAGTTTGGTAGACACTGAAGCTTTCTTT. Its translation: CASSDSLVDTEAFF. This chain joins TRBV6-1 and TRBJ1-1; D not resolved. Trimming removed 3 bases at V and 3 bases at J, with 11 bases between. CDR1 MNHNS and CDR2 SASEGT come from the germline V gene. The CDR3 totals 14 residues.